These 19 T cell receptor beta chains came from one sample sequenced in a study of cytomegalovirus exposure and HLA in healthy donors. TCRdb's table, derived via immunoSEQ multiplex PCR, lists solely in-frame clones and lacks some. The table has 65,000 to 80,000 clones, approximately 93% seen once. Sequences were obtained from PBMCs. These receptors came from a woman under 30 in good health and CMV-seronegative.

The V gene is TRBV15, the J gene TRBJ2-3; D is unclear. CDR3 length: 16 residues. Germline CDR1 LNHNV, CDR2 YYDKDF (reference sequence). Trimming left V 0 bases short and J 0 bases short, with 10 bases between. The CDR3 protein is CATSREKTSSTDTQYF. CDR3 nucleotide sequence: TGTGCCACCAGCAGAGAAAAGACATCTAGCACAGATACGCAGTATTTT.

The chain recombines TRBV29-1 with TRBJ2-5, with D perhaps TRBD2 (6 bases). CDR1 is SQVTM and CDR2 is ANQGSEA in the germline V gene. Trimming took 1 base from V and 5 from J, leaving 26 bases between them. The CDR3 runs to 18 residues. CDR3 bases: TGCAGCGTTGAAGCGTTTACCTTAGGGCTTGGCGCGGGGGAGACCCAGTACTTC. This translates into CSVEAFTLGLGAGETQYF.

The rearrangement uses TRBV5-4 and TRBJ2-1; the match to TRBD1 covers 9 bases. V lost 4 bases to trimming and J lost 7 bases; unmatched junction nucleotides: 18. Germline CDR1 SGHNT, CDR2 YYREEE (reference sequence). The length of the CDR3 is 18 residues. DNA of the CDR3: TGTGCCAGCAGCCGCAACCCCGGGGGACAGGGTGTAACGAATGAGCAGTTCTTC. Protein product: CASSRNPGGQGVTNEQFF.

The gene calls are TRBV6-1 and TRBJ2-5; 11 nucleotides align to TRBD1. The CDR3 length is 14 residues. Germline values: CDR1 MNHNS, CDR2 SASEGT. Unmatched junction bases numbered 2, after V lost 6 bases and J lost 2 bases. The CDR3 protein is CASSRDRGQETQYF. The CDR3 DNA reads TGTGCCAGCAGCCGGGACAGGGGGCAAGAGACCCAGTACTTC.

The genes are TRBV11-2 and TRBJ2-7; 11 bases align to TRBD2. Germline assignment: CDR1 SGHAT and CDR2 FQNNGV. The V and J ends lost 3 bases and 2 bases, in that order; junction bases with no gene match: 3. The CDR3 totals 15 residues. This chain's CDR3 is CASSLGLAAPYEQYF. The CDR3 DNA reads TGTGCCAGCAGCTTGGGACTAGCGGCACCCTACGAGCAGTACTTC. Variable domain in full (rest from reference TRBV11-2 and TRBJ2-7): EAGVAQSPRYKIIEKRQSVAFWCNPISGHATLYWYQQILGQGPKLLIQFQNNGVVDDSQLPKDRFSAERLKGVDSTLKIQPAKLEDSAVYLCASSLGLAAPYEQYFGPGTRLTVT.

The CDR3 region is CASSLGLAGYEQYF. The CDR3 DNA sequence: TGTGCCAGCAGTTTGGGACTAGCGGGCTACGAGCAGTACTTC. J is TRBJ2-7 and V is TRBV28, with TRBD2 matching over 12 bases. Germline values: CDR1 MDHEN, CDR2 SYDVKM. The V gene end was trimmed by 3 bases and the J gene end by 3 bases; junction bases not matched to a gene: 0. CDR3 length equals 14 residues.

The chain joins TRBV19 to TRBJ2-1; TRBD1 aligns across 7 bases. The junction had 13 bases not matched to a gene; V was cut back by 7 bases and J by 4 bases. The CDR3 consists of 16 residues. CDR1 LNHDA and CDR2 SQIVND come from the germline V gene (reference sequence). The CDR3 region is CASTTQRGLNYNEQFF. The CDR3 DNA reads TGTGCCAGTACCACTCAGAGGGGGCTTAATTACAATGAGCAGTTCTTC. The variable domain in full, completed from reference TRBV19 and TRBJ2-1, reads DGGITQSPKYLFRKEGQNVTLSCEQNLNHDAMYWYRQDPGQGLRLIYYSQIVNDFQKGDIAEGYSVSREKKESFPLTVTSAQKNPTAFYLCASTTQRGLNYNEQFFGPGTRLTVL.

As for this clone: Its ends do not fully match the called genes, so a read error is possible. V usage is TRBV6-5 and J usage is TRBJ2-1, with 7 bases aligning to TRBD1. CDR3 length: 12 residues. The germline CDR1 and CDR2 sequences are MNHEY and SVGAGI. CDR3 bases: TGTGCCAGCAGTAACCGGGACAGCTTATATGTCTTC. Its translation is CASSNRDSLYVF.

The rearrangement joins TRBV2 to TRBJ2-3; possibly TRBD1 for D (6 bases). CDR1 SNHLY and CDR2 FYNNEI come from the germline V gene. This CDR3 has 15 amino acids. V was clipped by 3 bases and J by 2 bases, with 12 bases between them. DNA of the CDR3: TGTGCCAGCAGTGACAGGGGTTTTGTCACAGATACGCAGTATTTT. Its translation: CASSDRGFVTDTQYF.

The chain links TRBV6-1 to TRBJ1-5; possibly TRBD1 for D (6 bases). CDR1 and CDR2 from the germline V gene are MNHNS and SASEGT. The V end was cut by 5 bases, the J end by 2 bases, with 10 bases between. This CDR3 is built from 14 residues. In DNA form, the CDR3 reads TGTGCCAGCAGTTGGAACAGGGGCAATCAGCCCCAGCATTTT. Translating it yields CASSWNRGNQPQHF.

V is TRBV20-1 and J is TRBJ1-2; D is uncertain. This CDR3 has 11 residues. V gave up 0 bases and J gave up 6 bases, with 5 bases separating them. From germline, CDR1 is DFQATT and CDR2 SNEGSKA (reference sequence). The CDR3 DNA reads as TGCAGTGCTAGAGATCCCGATGGCTACACCTTC. It translates to CSARDPDGYTF.

V is TRBV2 and J is TRBJ2-7, with D uncertain. Deletions cut 4 bases from V and 2 bases from J, with 3 bases between. This CDR3 contains 11 residues. Germline CDR1 is SNHLY and CDR2 is FYNNEI. The CDR3 bases are TGTGCCAGCAGTGGTACCTACGAGCAGTACTTC. Its translation: CASSGTYEQYF.

The chain uses TRBV7-2 and TRBJ2-7; perhaps TRBD1 as D (8 bases). V lost 6 bases to trimming and J lost 3 bases, with 15 bases between them. This CDR3 contains 14 residues. The germline gives CDR1 SGHTA, CDR2 FQGNSA. The CDR3 loop reads CASSTGGASYEQYF. DNA of the CDR3: TGTGCCAGCAGTACAGGGGGGGCTAGCTACGAGCAGTACTTC.

In nucleotides, the CDR3 is TGTGCCAGCAGTTCGGGGAGGGCTGAAGCTTTCTTT. Its protein product is CASSSGRAEAFF. This chain uses TRBV6-5 with TRBJ1-1; D remains unclear. This CDR3 comprises 12 residues. Trimming removed 4 bases at V and 6 bases at J, with 9 bases between. The germline gives CDR1 MNHEY, CDR2 SVGAGI.

In its sample, this clone was seen once. This chain links TRBV28 with TRBJ2-3; D gene ambiguous. Trimming left V 4 bases short and J 5 bases short, with 16 bases between. This CDR3 region has 15 residues. Looked up from germline, CDR1 is MDHEN and CDR2 is SYDVKM. The CDR3 DNA reads as TGTGCCAGCAGTTCCCTCCAAAGCATCGGAGATACGCAGTATTTT. Its protein is CASSSLQSIGDTQYF.

This chain uses TRBV5-1 with TRBJ2-1; the D is unclear. CDR1 and CDR2 (germline): SGHRS, YFSETQ. V lost 0 bases, J lost 8 bases, and 12 bases lay in between. The CDR3 runs to 14 residues. CDR3 residues: CASSLAGLEDEQFF. The CDR3 nucleotides read TGCGCCAGCAGCTTGGCGGGTCTAGAGGATGAGCAGTTCTTC.

V and J are TRBV19 and TRBJ1-1; D uncertain. Germline CDR1 and CDR2: LNHDA and SQIVND (reference sequence). The CDR3 totals 15 residues. V dropped 3 bases and J dropped 0 bases, with 11 bases sitting between them. CDR3 sequence: CASSIEVSLNTEAFF. CDR3 in DNA: TGTGCCAGTAGTATCGAGGTTTCATTGAACACTGAAGCTTTCTTT.

The CDR3 protein is CAISVRPGQGVTDPNTEAFF. The CDR3 DNA follows: TGTGCCATCAGTGTTAGACCGGGACAGGGGGTAACTGATCCGAATACTGAAGCTTTCTTT. The gene calls are TRBV10-3 and TRBJ1-1; TRBD1 matches 11 bases. The CDR3 extends over 20 amino acids. J was trimmed by 5 bases and V by 4 bases; bases with no gene match: 21. Germline V gene data show CDR1 as ENHRY and CDR2 as SYGVKD.

V usage is TRBV30 and J usage is TRBJ1-5; D may be TRBD1 (5 bases). Trimming shortened V by 2 bases and J by 6 bases, and 8 bases separated the two germline ends. The CDR3 is 12 amino acids. The V gene's germline CDR1 is GTSNPN and CDR2 SVGIG (reference sequence). The CDR3 reads CAWSSGAQPQHF. The CDR3 DNA is TGTGCCTGGAGTTCTGGGGCTCAGCCCCAGCATTTT.